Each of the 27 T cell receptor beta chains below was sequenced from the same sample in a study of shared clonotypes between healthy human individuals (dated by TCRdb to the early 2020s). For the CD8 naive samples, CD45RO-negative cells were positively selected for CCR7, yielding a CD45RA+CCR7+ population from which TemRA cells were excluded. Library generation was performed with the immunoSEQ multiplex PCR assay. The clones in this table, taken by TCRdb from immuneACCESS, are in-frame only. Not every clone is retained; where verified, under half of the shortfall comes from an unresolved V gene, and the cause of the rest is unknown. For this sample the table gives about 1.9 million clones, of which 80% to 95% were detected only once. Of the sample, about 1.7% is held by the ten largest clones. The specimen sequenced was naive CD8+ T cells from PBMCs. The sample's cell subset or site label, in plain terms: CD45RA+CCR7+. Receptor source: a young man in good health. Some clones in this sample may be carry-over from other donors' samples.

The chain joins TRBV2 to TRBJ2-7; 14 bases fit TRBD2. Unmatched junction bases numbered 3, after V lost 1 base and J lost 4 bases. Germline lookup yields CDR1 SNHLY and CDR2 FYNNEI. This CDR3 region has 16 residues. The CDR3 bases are TGTGCCAGCAGTGAAGGCGGGACTAGCGGGGGATACGAGCAGTACTTC. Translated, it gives CASSEGGTSGGYEQYF.

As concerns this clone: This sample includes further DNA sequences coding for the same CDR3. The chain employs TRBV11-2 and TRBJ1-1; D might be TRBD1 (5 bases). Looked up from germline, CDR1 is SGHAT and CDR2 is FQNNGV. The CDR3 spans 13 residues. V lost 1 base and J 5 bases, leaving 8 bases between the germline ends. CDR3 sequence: CASSLAGWTEAFF. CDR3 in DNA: TGTGCCAGCAGCTTAGCAGGGTGGACTGAAGCTTTCTTT.

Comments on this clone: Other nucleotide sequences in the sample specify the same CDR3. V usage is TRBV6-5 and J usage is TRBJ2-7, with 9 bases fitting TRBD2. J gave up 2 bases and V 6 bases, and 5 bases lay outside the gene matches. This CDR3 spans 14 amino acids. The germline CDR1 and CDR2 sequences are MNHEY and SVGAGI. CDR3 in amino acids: CASSYSGGTYEQYF. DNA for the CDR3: TGTGCCAGCAGCTATAGCGGGGGAACCTACGAGCAGTACTTC.

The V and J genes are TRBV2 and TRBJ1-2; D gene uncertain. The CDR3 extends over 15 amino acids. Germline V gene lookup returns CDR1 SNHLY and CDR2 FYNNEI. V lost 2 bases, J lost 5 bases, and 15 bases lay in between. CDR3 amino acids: CASSERLGGFYGYTF. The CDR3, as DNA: TGTGCCAGCAGTGAAAGGTTGGGAGGGTTTTATGGCTACACCTTC.

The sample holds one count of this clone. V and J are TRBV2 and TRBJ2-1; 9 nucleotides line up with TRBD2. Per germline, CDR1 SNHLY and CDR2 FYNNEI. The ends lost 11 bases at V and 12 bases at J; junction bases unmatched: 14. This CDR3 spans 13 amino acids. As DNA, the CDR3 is TGTGCCTCCACCGGGTCTAGCGGGATGGCGCAGTTCTTC. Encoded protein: CASTGSSGMAQFF.

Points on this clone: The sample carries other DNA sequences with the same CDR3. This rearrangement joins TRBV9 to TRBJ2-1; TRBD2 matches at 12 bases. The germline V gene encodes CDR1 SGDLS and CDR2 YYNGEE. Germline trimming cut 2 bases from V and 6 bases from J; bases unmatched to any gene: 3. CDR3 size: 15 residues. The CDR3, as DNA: TGTGCCAGCAGCGTGTCTAGCGGGAGGGCCAATGAGCAGTTCTTC. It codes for CASSVSSGRANEQFF. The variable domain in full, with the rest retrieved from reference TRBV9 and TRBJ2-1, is DSGVTQTPKHLITATGQRVTLRCSPRSGDLSVYWYQQSLDQGLQFLIQYYNGEERAKGNILERFSAQQFPDLHSELNLSSLELGDSALYFCASSVSSGRANEQFFGPGTRLTVL.

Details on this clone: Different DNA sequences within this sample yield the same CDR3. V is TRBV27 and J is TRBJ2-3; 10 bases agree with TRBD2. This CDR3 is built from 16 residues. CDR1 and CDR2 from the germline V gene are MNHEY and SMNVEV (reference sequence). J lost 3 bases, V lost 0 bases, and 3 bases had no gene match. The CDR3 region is CASSLSAGGPTDTQYF. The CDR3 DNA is TGTGCCAGCAGTTTATCAGCGGGAGGGCCGACAGATACGCAGTATTTT.

The CDR3 sequence: CASSIIGGAGDIQYF. DNA of the CDR3: TGTGCCAGTAGTATCATAGGGGGCGCGGGGGACATTCAGTACTTC. V and J are TRBV19 and TRBJ2-4; D tentatively reads TRBD1 or TRBD2 (7 bases each). Germline V lookup: CDR1 LNHDA, CDR2 SQIVND (reference sequence). The CDR3 totals 15 residues. Trimming removed 3 bases from V and 8 bases from J, with 17 bases in between. The variable domain in full, completed from reference TRBV19 and TRBJ2-4, reads DGGITQSPKYLFRKEGQNVTLSCEQNLNHDAMYWYRQDPGQGLRLIYYSQIVNDFQKGDIAEGYSVSREKKESFPLTVTSAQKNPTAFYLCASSIIGGAGDIQYFGAGTRLSVL.

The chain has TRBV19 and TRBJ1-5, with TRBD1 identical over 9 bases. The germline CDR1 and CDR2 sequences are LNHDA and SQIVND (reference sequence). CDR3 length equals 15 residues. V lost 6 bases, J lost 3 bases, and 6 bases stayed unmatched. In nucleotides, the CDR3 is TGTGCCAGTAGAGAGGACAGGGGAGACAATCAGCCCCAGCATTTT. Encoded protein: CASREDRGDNQPQHF.

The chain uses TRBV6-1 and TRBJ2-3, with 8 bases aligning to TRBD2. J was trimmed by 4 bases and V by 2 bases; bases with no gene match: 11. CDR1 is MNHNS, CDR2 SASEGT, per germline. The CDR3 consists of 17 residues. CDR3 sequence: CASSEHVSGTSPDTQYF. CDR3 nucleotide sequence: TGTGCCAGCAGTGAACACGTTAGCGGGACCTCTCCAGATACGCAGTATTTT.

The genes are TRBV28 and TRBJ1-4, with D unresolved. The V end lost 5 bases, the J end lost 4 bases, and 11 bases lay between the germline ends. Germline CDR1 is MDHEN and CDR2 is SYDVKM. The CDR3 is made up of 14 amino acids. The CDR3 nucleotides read TGTGCCAGCAGTATTCGCGAAAGTAATGAAAAACTGTTTTTT. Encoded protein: CASSIRESNEKLFF.

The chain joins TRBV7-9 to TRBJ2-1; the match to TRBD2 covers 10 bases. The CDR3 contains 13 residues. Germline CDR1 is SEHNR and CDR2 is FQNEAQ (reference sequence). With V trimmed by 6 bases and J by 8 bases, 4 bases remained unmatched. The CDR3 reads CASRAGGPYEQFF. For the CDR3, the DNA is TGTGCCAGCAGAGCGGGAGGGCCCTATGAGCAGTTCTTC.

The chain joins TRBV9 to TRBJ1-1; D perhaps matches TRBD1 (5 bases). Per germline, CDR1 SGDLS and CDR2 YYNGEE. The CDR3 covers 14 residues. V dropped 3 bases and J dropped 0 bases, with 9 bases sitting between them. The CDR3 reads CASSEGTMNTEAFF. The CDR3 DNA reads TGTGCCAGCAGCGAGGGGACCATGAACACTGAAGCTTTCTTT.

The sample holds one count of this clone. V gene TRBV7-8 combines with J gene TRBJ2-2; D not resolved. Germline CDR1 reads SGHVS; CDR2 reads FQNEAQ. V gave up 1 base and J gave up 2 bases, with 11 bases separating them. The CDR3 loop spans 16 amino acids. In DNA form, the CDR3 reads TGTGCCAGCAGCTTAGAGGCGTTTATTAACACCGGGGAGCTGTTTTTT. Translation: CASSLEAFINTGELFF.

DNA for the CDR3: TGTGCCAGCAGCGCCGGGACTAGCGACAATGAGCAGTTCTTC. Encoded protein: CASSAGTSDNEQFF. The V and J genes are TRBV9 and TRBJ2-1; 10 bases agree with TRBD2. The CDR3 is 14 amino acids. The trim removed 3 bases at V and 5 bases at J, leaving 2 bases unmatched. Germline V gives CDR1 SGDLS, CDR2 YYNGEE.

The chain's CDR3 is CASTDRGNEKLFF. The CDR3 bases are TGCGCCAGTACAGACAGGGGTAATGAAAAACTGTTTTTT. The J gene is TRBJ1-4, the V gene TRBV5-1; 8 bases line up with TRBD1. Trimming at V came to 8 bases and at J to 4 bases, leaving 4 bases not matched to a gene. There are 13 residues in the CDR3. Germline V gene data show CDR1 as SGHRS and CDR2 as YFSETQ.

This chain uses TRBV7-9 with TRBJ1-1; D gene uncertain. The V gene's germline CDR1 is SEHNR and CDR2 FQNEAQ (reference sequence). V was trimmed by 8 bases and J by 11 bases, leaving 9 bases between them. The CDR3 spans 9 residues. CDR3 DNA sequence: TGTGCCAGCGAAATGGGCGCTTTCTTT. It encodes CASEMGAFF. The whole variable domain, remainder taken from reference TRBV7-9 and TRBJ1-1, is DTGVSQNPRHKITKRGQNVTFRCDPISEHNRLYWYRQTLGQGPEFLTYFQNEAQLEKSRLLSDRFSAERPKGSFSTLEIQRTEQGDSAMYLCASEMGAFFGQGTRLTVV.

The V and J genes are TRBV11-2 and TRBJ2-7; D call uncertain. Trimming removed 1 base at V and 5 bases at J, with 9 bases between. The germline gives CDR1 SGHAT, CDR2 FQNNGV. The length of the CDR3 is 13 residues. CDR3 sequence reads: CASSLVSVNEQYF. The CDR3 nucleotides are TGTGCCAGCAGCTTAGTGTCGGTTAACGAGCAGTACTTC.

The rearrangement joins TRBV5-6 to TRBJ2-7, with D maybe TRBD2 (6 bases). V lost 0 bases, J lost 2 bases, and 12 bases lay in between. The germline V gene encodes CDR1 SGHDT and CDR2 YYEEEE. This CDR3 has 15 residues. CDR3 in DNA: TGTGCCAGCAGCTTGGCTGATAGCGGCCCCTACGAGCAGTACTTC. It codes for CASSLADSGPYEQYF.

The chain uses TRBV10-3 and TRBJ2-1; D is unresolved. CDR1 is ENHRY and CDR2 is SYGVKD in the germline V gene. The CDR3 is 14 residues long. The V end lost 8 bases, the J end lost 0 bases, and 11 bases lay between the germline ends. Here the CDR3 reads CAIGTALSYNEQFF. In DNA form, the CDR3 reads TGTGCCATCGGCACGGCCCTCTCCTACAATGAGCAGTTCTTC.

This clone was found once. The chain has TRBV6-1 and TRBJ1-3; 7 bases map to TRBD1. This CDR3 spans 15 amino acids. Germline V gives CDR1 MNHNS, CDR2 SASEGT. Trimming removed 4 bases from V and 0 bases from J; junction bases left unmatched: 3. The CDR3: CASSADRTSGNTIYF. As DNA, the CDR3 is TGTGCCAGCAGTGCGGACAGGACCTCTGGAAACACCATATATTTT.

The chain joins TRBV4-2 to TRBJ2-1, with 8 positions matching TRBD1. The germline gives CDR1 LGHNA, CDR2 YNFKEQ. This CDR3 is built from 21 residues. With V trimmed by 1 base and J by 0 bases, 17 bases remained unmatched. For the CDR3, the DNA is TGTGCCAGCAGCCAAGGGCGACCGGGACAGGCCCGACCACGCTCCTACAATGAGCAGTTCTTC. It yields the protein CASSQGRPGQARPRSYNEQFF.

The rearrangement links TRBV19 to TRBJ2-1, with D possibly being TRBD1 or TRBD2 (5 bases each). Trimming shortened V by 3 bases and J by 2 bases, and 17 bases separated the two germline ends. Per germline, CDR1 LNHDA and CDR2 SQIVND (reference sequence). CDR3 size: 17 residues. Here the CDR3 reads CASSISRNGAPYNEQFF. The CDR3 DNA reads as TGTGCCAGTAGTATTTCCCGTAACGGGGCCCCCTACAATGAGCAGTTCTTC.

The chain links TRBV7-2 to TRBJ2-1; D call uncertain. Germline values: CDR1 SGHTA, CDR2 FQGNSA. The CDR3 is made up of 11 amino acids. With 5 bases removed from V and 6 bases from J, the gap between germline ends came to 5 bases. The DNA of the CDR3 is TGTGCCAGCAGCCAACCCAATGAGCAGTTCTTC. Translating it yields CASSQPNEQFF.

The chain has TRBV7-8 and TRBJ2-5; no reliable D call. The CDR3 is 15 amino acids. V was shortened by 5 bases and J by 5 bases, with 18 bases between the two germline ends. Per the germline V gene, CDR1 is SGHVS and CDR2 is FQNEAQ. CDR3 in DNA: TGTGCCAGCAGCCCGGGCACATCCAATTGGGAGACCCAGTACTTC. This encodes CASSPGTSNWETQYF.

The CDR3 here is CASSMGQIYGYTF. The DNA of the CDR3 is TGTGCCAGCAGTATGGGACAAATTTATGGCTACACCTTC. The rearrangement uses TRBV7-9 and TRBJ1-2; D is possibly TRBD1 (6 bases). This CDR3 is built from 13 residues. V dropped 6 bases and J dropped 5 bases, with 13 bases sitting between them. CDR1 is SEHNR, CDR2 FQNEAQ, per germline (reference sequence).

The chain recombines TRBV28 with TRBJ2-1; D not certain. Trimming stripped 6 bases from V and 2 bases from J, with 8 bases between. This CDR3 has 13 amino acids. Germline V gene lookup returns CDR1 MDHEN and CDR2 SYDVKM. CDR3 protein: CASSHPTYNEQFF. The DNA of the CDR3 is TGTGCCAGCAGCCACCCGACCTACAATGAGCAGTTCTTC.